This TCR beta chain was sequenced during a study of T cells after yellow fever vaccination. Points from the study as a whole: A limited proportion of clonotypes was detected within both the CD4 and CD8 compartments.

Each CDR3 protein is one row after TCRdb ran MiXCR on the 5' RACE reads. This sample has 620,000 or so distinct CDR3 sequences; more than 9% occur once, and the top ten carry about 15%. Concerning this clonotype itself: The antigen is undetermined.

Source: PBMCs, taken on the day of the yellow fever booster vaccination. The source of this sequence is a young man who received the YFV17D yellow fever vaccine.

CDR3 nucleotide sequence: TGCGCCAGCAGCTTCACGGTCGCTGGCGGAGAGACCCAGTACTTC. It encodes CASSFTVAGGETQYF. The J gene is TRBJ2-5, the V gene TRBV5-1; D uncertain. V dropped 2 bases and J dropped 4 bases, with 15 bases sitting between them. The germline V gene encodes CDR1 SGHRS and CDR2 YFSETQ. CDR3 length equals 15 residues. The full variable domain, with the rest looked up from reference TRBV5-1 and TRBJ2-5, is KAGVTQTPRYLIKTRGQQVTLSCSPISGHRSVSWYQQTPGQGLQFLFEYFSETQRNKGNFPGRFSGRQFSNSRSEMNVSTLELGDSALYLCASSFTVAGGETQYFGPGTRLLVL.